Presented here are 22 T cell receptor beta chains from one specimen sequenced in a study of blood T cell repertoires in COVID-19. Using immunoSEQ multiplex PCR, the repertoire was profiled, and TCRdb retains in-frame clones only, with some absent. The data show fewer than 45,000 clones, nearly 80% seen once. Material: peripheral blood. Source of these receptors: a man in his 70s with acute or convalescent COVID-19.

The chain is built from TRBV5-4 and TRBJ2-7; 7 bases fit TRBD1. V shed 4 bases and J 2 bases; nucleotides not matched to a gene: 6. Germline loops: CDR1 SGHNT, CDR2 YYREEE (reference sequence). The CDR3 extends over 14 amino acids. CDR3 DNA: TGTGCCAGCAGCCGCGACAGGGTCACCTACGAGCAGTACTTC. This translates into CASSRDRVTYEQYF.

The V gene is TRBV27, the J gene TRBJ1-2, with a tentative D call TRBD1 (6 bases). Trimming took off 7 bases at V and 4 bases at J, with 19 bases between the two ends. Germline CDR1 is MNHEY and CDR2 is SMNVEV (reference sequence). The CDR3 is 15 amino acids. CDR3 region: CASIPTTGLGYGYTF. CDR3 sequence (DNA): TGTGCCAGCATTCCCACTACAGGGTTAGGCTATGGCTACACCTTC.

CDR3 nucleotide sequence: TGTGCCAGTAGTCGAGAGCGGTTCTATGGCTACACCTTC. Protein: CASSRERFYGYTF. The chain employs TRBV19 and TRBJ1-2; D call uncertain. The CDR3 contains 13 residues. V was clipped by 5 bases and J by 4 bases, with 11 bases between them. Germline-derived CDR1 and CDR2 are LNHDA and SQIVND (reference sequence).

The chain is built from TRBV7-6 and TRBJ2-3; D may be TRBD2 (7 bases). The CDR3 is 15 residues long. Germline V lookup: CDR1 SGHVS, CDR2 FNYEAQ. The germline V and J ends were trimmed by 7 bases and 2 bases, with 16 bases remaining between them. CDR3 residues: CASTPWGGPTDTQYF. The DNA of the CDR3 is TGTGCCAGCACCCCCTGGGGGGGGCCCACAGATACGCAGTATTTT.

The CDR3 region has the DNA TGTGCCAGCAGTCCGAACAGGGAATCGTTAAGCACAGATACGCAGTATTTT. It encodes CASSPNRESLSTDTQYF. This rearrangement joins TRBV7-9 to TRBJ2-3; maybe TRBD1 (6 bases). Germline CDR1 and CDR2: SEHNR and FQNEAQ (reference sequence). The CDR3 has 17 residues. The germline V and J ends were trimmed by 6 bases and 0 bases, with 19 bases remaining between them.

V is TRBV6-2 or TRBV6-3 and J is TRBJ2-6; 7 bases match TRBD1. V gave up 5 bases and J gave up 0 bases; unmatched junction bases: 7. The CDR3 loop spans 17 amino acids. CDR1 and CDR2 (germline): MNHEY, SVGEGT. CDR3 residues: CASSARTGFSGANVLTF. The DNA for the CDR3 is TGTGCCAGCAGTGCGCGGACAGGCTTCTCTGGGGCCAACGTCCTGACTTTC.

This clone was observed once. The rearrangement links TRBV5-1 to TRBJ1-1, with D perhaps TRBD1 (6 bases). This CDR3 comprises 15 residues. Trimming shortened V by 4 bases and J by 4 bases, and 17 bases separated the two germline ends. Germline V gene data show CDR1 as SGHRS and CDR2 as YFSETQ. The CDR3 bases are TGCGCCAGCAGCCCGCAGCGGGGGGCGGGCACTGAAGCTTTCTTT. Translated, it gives CASSPQRGAGTEAFF. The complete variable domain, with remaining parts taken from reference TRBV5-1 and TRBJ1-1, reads KAGVTQTPRYLIKTRGQQVTLSCSPISGHRSVSWYQQTPGQGLQFLFEYFSETQRNKGNFPGRFSGRQFSNSRSEMNVSTLELGDSALYLCASSPQRGAGTEAFFGQGTRLTVV.

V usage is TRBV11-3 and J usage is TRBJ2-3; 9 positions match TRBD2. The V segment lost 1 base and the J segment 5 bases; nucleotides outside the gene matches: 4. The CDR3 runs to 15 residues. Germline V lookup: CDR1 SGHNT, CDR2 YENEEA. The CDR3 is CASSLGLAGKDTQYF. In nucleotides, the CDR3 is TGTGCCAGCAGCTTAGGGCTAGCGGGGAAAGATACGCAGTATTTT.

This CDR3 is CSASAAGALYGYTF. The DNA for the CDR3 is TGCAGTGCTAGTGCGGCTGGGGCCCTTTATGGCTACACCTTC. The chain links TRBV20-1 to TRBJ1-2; TRBD1 might be the D (5 bases). The CDR3 consists of 14 residues. Germline CDR1 reads DFQATT; CDR2 reads SNEGSKA (reference sequence). V lost 3 bases, J lost 5 bases, and 16 bases lay in between.

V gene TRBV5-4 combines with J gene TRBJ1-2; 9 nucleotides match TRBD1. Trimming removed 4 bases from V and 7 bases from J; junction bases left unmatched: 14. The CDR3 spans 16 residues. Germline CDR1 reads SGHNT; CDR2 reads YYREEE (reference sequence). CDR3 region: CASSRPDRGNMGGYTF. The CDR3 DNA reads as TGTGCCAGCAGCAGACCTGACAGGGGGAACATGGGTGGCTACACCTTC.

The CDR3 reads CASGAYTEAFF. CDR3 DNA: TGTGCCAGTGGGGCTTACACTGAAGCTTTCTTT. This chain connects TRBV19 to TRBJ1-1; D possibly corresponds to TRBD1 (5 bases). The V and J ends lost 8 bases and 3 bases respectively, with 7 bases between them. This CDR3 contains 11 residues. Germline values: CDR1 LNHDA, CDR2 SQIVND (reference sequence). The full variable domain, its missing parts supplied by reference TRBV19 and TRBJ1-1, is DGGITQSPKYLFRKEGQNVTLSCEQNLNHDAMYWYRQDPGQGLRLIYYSQIVNDFQKGDIAEGYSVSREKKESFPLTVTSAQKNPTAFYLCASGAYTEAFFGQGTRLTVV.

CDR3 region: CASSREGQGNTEAFF. The CDR3 DNA is TGTGCCAGCTCTCGAGAGGGACAGGGGAACACTGAAGCTTTCTTT. The J gene is TRBJ1-1, the V gene TRBV18, with 9 bases matching TRBD1. Trimming took 6 bases from V and 1 from J; bases not matched to a gene: 6. The CDR3 spans 15 residues. Germline V CDR1 and CDR2: KGHSH, LQKENI.

The DNA of the CDR3 is TGTGCCAGCAGTTGGACCCGCAAGCGGGAGACCCAGTACTTC. Protein: CASSWTRKRETQYF. The chain has TRBV6-2 or TRBV6-3 and TRBJ2-5, with a weak D call TRBD2 (5 bases). The CDR3 runs 14 residues. Trimming removed 4 bases at V and 5 bases at J, with 14 bases between. CDR1 and CDR2 (germline): MNHEY, SVGEGT.

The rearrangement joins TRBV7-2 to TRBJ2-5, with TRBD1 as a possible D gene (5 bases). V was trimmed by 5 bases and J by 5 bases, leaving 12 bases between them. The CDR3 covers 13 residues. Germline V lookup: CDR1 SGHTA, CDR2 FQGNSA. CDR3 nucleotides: TGTGCCAGCAGCACAGGCTTTAGGGAGACCCAGTACTTC. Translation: CASSTGFRETQYF.

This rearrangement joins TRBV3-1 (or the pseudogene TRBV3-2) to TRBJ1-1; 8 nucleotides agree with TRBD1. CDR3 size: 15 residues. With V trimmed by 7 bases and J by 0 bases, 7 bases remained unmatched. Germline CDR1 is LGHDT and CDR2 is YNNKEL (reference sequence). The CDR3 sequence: CASTYGQGMNTEAFF. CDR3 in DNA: TGTGCCAGCACCTACGGACAGGGAATGAACACTGAAGCTTTCTTT.

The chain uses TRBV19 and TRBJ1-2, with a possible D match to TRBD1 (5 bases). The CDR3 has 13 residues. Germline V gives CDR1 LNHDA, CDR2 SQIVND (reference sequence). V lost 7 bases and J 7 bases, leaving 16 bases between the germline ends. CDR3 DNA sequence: TGTGCCAGTACCCCAGGCCAGGGAGGTGGCTACACCTTC. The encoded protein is CASTPGQGGGYTF.

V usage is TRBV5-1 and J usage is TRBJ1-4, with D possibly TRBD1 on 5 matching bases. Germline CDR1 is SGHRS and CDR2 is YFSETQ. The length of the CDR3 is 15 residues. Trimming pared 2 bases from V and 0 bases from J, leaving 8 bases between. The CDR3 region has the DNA TGCGCCAGCAGCTTCACGACAGCAACTAATGAAAAACTGTTTTTT. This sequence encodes CASSFTTATNEKLFF.

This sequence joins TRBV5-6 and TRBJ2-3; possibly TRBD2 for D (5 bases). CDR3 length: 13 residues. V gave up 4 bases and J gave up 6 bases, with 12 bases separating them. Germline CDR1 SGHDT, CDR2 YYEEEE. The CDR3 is CASSPYGVDTQYF. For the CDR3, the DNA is TGTGCCAGCAGCCCCTACGGGGTTGATACGCAGTATTTT.

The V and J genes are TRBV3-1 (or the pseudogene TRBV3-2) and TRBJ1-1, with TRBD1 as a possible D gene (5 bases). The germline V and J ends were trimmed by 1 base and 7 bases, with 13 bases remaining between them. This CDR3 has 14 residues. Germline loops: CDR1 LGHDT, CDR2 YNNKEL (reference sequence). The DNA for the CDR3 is TGTGCCAGCAGCCAAGTCGGGGGAAGCAGTGAAGCTTTCTTT. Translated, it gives CASSQVGGSSEAFF.

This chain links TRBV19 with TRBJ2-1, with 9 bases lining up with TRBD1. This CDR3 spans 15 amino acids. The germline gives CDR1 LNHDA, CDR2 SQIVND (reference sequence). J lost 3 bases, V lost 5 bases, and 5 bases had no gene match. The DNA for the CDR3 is TGTGCCAGTAGTCCTCGGGGACAGGGCTACAATGAGCAGTTCTTC. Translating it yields CASSPRGQGYNEQFF.

The DNA for the CDR3 is TGTGCCAGCAGCGCGGGACAGAGCTCCTACGAGCAGTACTTC. Its translation: CASSAGQSSYEQYF. V and J are TRBV5-4 and TRBJ2-7; possibly TRBD1 for D (7 bases). The CDR3 contains 14 residues. V was pared by 4 bases and J by 0 bases, with 11 bases between. Germline V gene sequence: CDR1 SGHNT, CDR2 YYREEE (reference sequence).

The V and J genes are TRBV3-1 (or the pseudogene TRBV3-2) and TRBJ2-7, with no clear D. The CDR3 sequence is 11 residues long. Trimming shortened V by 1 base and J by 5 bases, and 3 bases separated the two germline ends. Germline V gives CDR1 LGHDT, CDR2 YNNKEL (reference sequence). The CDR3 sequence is CASSQVDEQYF. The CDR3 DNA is TGTGCCAGCAGCCAAGTCGACGAGCAGTACTTC.